The subject of this entry is one T cell receptor beta chain. These data come from a study of blood T cell repertoires in COVID-19. In the study's own analysis: Amplifying reference gene primers gave estimates of nucleated cell counts. This table comes from immunoSEQ multiplex PCR, and its TCRdb copy is limited to in-frame clones, with some not included. V and J calls plus clone size are reproduced from that table; the DNA served to infer D and trimming. The data show more than 300,000 clones, nearly 90% seen once. Those enrolled, adults aged roughly 18 to 95 years, came from around 24 US areas. Researchers sorted participants into cohorts using their self-reported clinical history. Input material: PBMCs or T cells enriched from blood (not recorded which). The receptor was derived from a woman aged 25 to 45 who had recovered from COVID-19.

The CDR3 nucleotides read TGTGCCAGCAGTTACTTTAGCGGCCGACCCTACGAGCAGTACTTC. Translating gives CASSYFSGRPYEQYF. V gene TRBV6-5 combines with J gene TRBJ2-7, with D possibly matching TRBD2 (6 bases). The germline CDR1 and CDR2 sequences are MNHEY and SVGAGI. The CDR3 is made up of 15 amino acids. The ends were cut back, 1 base at V and 2 bases at J, with 12 bases in the middle.